The T cell receptor (beta chain) under discussion was sequenced for a study of regulatory T cells in long-lasting Graves disease. Time point noted: persistent/refractory GD, antithyroid drugs over 5 years with positive TRAb. Extracted PBMC RNA gave rise to the TCR library. Construction of TCR beta libraries relied on iRepertoire HTBI primers and on Arm-PCR targeting CDR3 regions. TCRdb called the multiplex PCR reads again in MiXCR, with one record for every CDR3 protein. The sample includes about 660,000 distinct CDR3 sequences, around 30% of them seen just once. The source material was peripheral blood mononuclear cells (PBMCs), sampled when the disease was refractory, from a patient treated with antithyroid drugs. The TCR was taken from a female donor with Graves disease.

CDR3: CASSETGWGNQPQHF. In DNA form, the CDR3 reads TGCGCCAGCAGCGAGACAGGGTGGGGCAATCAGCCCCAGCATTTT. The gene calls are TRBV5-1 and TRBJ1-5; 7 bases line up with TRBD1. CDR1 and CDR2 (germline): SGHRS, YFSETQ. This CDR3 is 15 amino acids long. The V gene end was trimmed by 4 bases and the J gene end by 2 bases; junction bases not matched to a gene: 6.